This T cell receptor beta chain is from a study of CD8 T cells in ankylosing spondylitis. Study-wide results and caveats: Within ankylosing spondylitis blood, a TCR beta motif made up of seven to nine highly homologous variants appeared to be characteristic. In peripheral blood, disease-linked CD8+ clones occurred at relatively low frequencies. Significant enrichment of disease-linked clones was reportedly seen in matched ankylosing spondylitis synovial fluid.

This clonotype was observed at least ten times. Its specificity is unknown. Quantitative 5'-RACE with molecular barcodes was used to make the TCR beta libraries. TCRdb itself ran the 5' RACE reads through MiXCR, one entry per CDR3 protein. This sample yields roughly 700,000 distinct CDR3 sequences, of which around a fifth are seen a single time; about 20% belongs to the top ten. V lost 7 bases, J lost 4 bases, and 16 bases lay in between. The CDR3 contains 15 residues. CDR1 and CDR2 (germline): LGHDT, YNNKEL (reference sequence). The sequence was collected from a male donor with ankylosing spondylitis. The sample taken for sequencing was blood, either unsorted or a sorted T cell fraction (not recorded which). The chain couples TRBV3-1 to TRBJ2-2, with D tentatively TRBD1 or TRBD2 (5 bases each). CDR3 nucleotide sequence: TGTGCCAGCATCCAGGGTACGGGGAGCACCGGGGAGCTGTTTTTT. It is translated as CASIQGTGSTGELFF.